These T cell receptor beta chains were read from a single sample in a study of OX40 agonist ivuxolimab in advanced cancers. Assay used: immunoSEQ multiplex PCR; TCRdb lists only in-frame clones, some missing. Here the sample spans about 37,000 clones, about 82% being singletons. Here the sequenced sample was CD4+ or CD8+ T cells sorted from blood, taken in a trial of the OX40 agonist ivuxolimab. The receptors originated from an adult with an advanced solid tumor such as melanoma, head and neck, liver or kidney cancer. Each CDR3 is given with its conserved first and last residue. Fields, in order: clone size, V gene, J gene, D gene, CDR3 DNA, CDR3 protein. A D gene is named only where the DNA matches it firmly. Clone size is not always given. Where it is, it says once, few, many or a class for expanded clones.

size: -; V: TRBV7-8; J: TRBJ2-6; D: TRBD1; DNA: TGTGCCAGCAGCTTAGTTCGTCCGGGACAGACTCTCTCTGGGGCCAACGTCCTGACTTTC; CDR3: CASSLVRPGQTLSGANVLTF
size: -; V: TRBV28; J: TRBJ2-3; D: -; DNA: TGTGCCAGCAGTCGGCGGGGACGCACAGATACGCAGTATTTT; CDR3: CASSRRGRTDTQYF
size: -; V: TRBV5-1; J: TRBJ1-6; D: TRBD1; DNA: TGCGCCAGCAGCTTGCAGGACAGGGCTAATTCACCCCTCCACTTT; CDR3: CASSLQDRANSPLHF
size: -; V: TRBV30; J: TRBJ2-3; D: -; DNA: TGTGCCTGGAGTGTAGGTGGCGGGAGCACAGATACGCAGTATTTT; CDR3: CAWSVGGGSTDTQYF
size: -; V: TRBV29-1; J: TRBJ2-5; D: -; DNA: TGCAGCGCTGGGGATGGAGGGACCCAGTACTTC; CDR3: CSAGDGGTQYF
size: -; V: TRBV6-5; J: TRBJ2-7; D: -; DNA: TGTGCCAGCAGTTACTCCCAAATGGCATTATCCTACGAGCAGTACTTC; CDR3: CASSYSQMALSYEQYF
size: -; V: TRBV6-1; J: TRBJ2-5; D: -; DNA: TGTGCCACAGGGACCGCCCGGCACGAGACCCAGTACTTC; CDR3: CATGTARHETQYF
size: -; V: TRBV6-1; J: TRBJ2-7; D: TRBD1; DNA: TGTGCCAGCAGTAGGGACAGGGGACCACAGTACTTC; CDR3: CASSRDRGPQYF
size: -; V: TRBV7-2; J: TRBJ1-2; D: -; DNA: TGTGCCAGCAGCCCGGGGGGGATGGGGAGGGACTATGGCTACACCTTC; CDR3: CASSPGGMGRDYGYTF
size: -; V: TRBV6-1; J: TRBJ1-6; D: -; DNA: TGTGCCAGCAGTGATATGCGCCGAAAGTACGCCTATAATTCACCCCTCCACTTT; CDR3: CASSDMRRKYAYNSPLHF
size: -; V: TRBV7-9; J: TRBJ1-3; D: -; DNA: TGTGCCAGCAGCCCTTCGGGGGACTCTGGAAACACCATATATTTT; CDR3: CASSPSGDSGNTIYF
size: -; V: TRBV13; J: TRBJ1-1; D: -; DNA: TGTGCCAGCAGCTTACGGGTTTCGAACACTGAAGCTTTCTTT; CDR3: CASSLRVSNTEAFF
size: -; V: TRBV2; J: TRBJ1-1; D: -; DNA: TGTGCCAGCAGTGACAGGGGAGCTGAAGCTTTCTTT; CDR3: CASSDRGAEAFF
size: -; V: TRBV5-1; J: TRBJ2-3; D: TRBD1; DNA: TGCGCCAGCAGGAATGGACAGGCCACAGATACGCAGTATTTT; CDR3: CASRNGQATDTQYF
size: -; V: TRBV28; J: TRBJ2-1; D: TRBD2; DNA: TGTGCCAGCAGTTTATATGCGGGGGGGCCCGGTGAGCAGTTCTTC; CDR3: CASSLYAGGPGEQFF
size: -; V: TRBV6-9; J: TRBJ2-1; D: -; DNA: TGTGCCAGCGGACTTGAGAAAAATTCCAAAAATGAGCAGTTCTTC; CDR3: CASGLEKNSKNEQFF
size: -; V: TRBV5-1; J: TRBJ2-3; D: TRBD2; DNA: TGCGCCAGCAGCTTAGTAGCGGGGGCAGATACGCAGTATTTT; CDR3: CASSLVAGADTQYF
size: -; V: TRBV19; J: TRBJ1-4; D: -; DNA: TGTGCCAGTAGTATAGGGGCAGCTAATGAAAAACTGTTTTTT; CDR3: CASSIGAANEKLFF
size: -; V: TRBV5-8; J: TRBJ2-1; D: -; DNA: TGTGCCAGCAGCCCCGCCCATGGGAGCCTCAGCTCCTACAATGAGCAGTTCTTC; CDR3: CASSPAHGSLSSYNEQFF
size: -; V: TRBV10-1; J: TRBJ2-2; D: -; DNA: TGCGCCAGCAGTGACCAGGTGGCGTCCGGGGAGCTGTTTTTT; CDR3: CASSDQVASGELFF
size: -; V: TRBV9; J: TRBJ1-6; D: TRBD1; DNA: TGTGCCAGCAGCGAGTCCCCAGTCAGGGGGGGTAATTCACCCCTCCACTTT; CDR3: CASSESPVRGGNSPLHF
size: -; V: TRBV2; J: TRBJ2-4; D: TRBD2; DNA: TGTGCCAGCAGCATTCCTGGACTAGAGCTTGCGGGCATTCAGTACTTC; CDR3: CASSIPGLELAGIQYF
size: -; V: TRBV11-3; J: TRBJ2-5; D: -; DNA: TGTGCCAGCAGCTTAGGCCGCCGAGGGCTTGGGTTTGAGACCCAGTACTTC; CDR3: CASSLGRRGLGFETQYF
size: few; V: TRBV28; J: TRBJ1-5; D: -; DNA: TGTGCCAGCAGTTTCCAGGGAGGACAGCCCCAGCATTTT; CDR3: CASSFQGGQPQHF
size: -; V: TRBV7-6; J: TRBJ2-7; D: TRBD2; DNA: TGTGCCAGCAGCTTTACTAGCGGCTACGAGCAGTACTTC; CDR3: CASSFTSGYEQYF
size: -; V: TRBV7-6; J: TRBJ2-6; D: -; DNA: TGTGCCAGCAGCTTATTTTTTCGAACAGCTGGGGCCAACGTCCTGACTTTC; CDR3: CASSLFFRTAGANVLTF
size: -; V: TRBV5-1; J: TRBJ2-1; D: -; DNA: TGCGCCAGCAGCTTGGATCGCCCAGGGGTAACTGAGCAGTTCTTC; CDR3: CASSLDRPGVTEQFF
size: -; V: TRBV7-2; J: TRBJ1-5; D: -; DNA: TGTGCCAGCAGCTTAGGAGATGGCCAGCCCCAGCATTTT; CDR3: CASSLGDGQPQHF
size: once; V: TRBV13; J: TRBJ1-1; D: TRBD1; DNA: TGTGCCAGCAGCCGGTGGACAGGGAACACTGAAGCTTTCTTT; CDR3: CASSRWTGNTEAFF
size: once; V: TRBV5-4; J: TRBJ1-4; D: TRBD1; DNA: TGTGCCAGCAGCCAACAGGGGGCGAAACTGTTTTTT; CDR3: CASSQQGAKLFF
size: -; V: TRBV20-1; J: TRBJ1-2; D: -; DNA: TGCAGTGCTAGCACGGACTATGGCTACACCTTC; CDR3: CSASTDYGYTF
size: -; V: TRBV4-2; J: TRBJ2-2; D: -; DNA: TGTGCCAGCAGCAAGACAGGTGCGGACACCGGGGAGCTGTTTTTT; CDR3: CASSKTGADTGELFF
size: -; V: TRBV28; J: TRBJ1-1; D: TRBD1; DNA: TGTGCCAGCAGTTTACGTAGGACAGGGGGCACTGAAGCTTTCTTT; CDR3: CASSLRRTGGTEAFF
size: once; V: TRBV2; J: TRBJ1-1; D: -; DNA: TGTGCCAGCAGGGCAGCAGCAAGGAACACTGAAGCTTTCTTT; CDR3: CASRAAARNTEAFF
size: -; V: TRBV28; J: TRBJ1-4; D: -; DNA: TGTGCCAGCAGTTTAAATTGGGGTGAAAAACTGTTTTTT; CDR3: CASSLNWGEKLFF
size: -; V: TRBV20-1; J: TRBJ2-7; D: -; DNA: TGCAGTGCTGAGACCAGCTACGAGCAGTACTTC; CDR3: CSAETSYEQYF
size: -; V: TRBV7-2; J: TRBJ2-1; D: TRBD2; DNA: TGTGCTAGCGCGGCTAGCGGGTCCTGGAATGAGCAGTTCTTC; CDR3: CASAASGSWNEQFF
size: -; V: TRBV18; J: TRBJ2-1; D: -; DNA: TGTGCCAGCTCACCACCGACTAGTAAGGATGAGCAGTTCTTC; CDR3: CASSPPTSKDEQFF
size: -; V: TRBV7-9; J: TRBJ2-1; D: TRBD2; DNA: TGTGCCAGCCGAAGACCAGCGGGAGTCCATGAGCAGTTCTTC; CDR3: CASRRPAGVHEQFF
size: -; V: TRBV7-2; J: TRBJ2-2; D: -; DNA: TGTGCCAGCAGCGCTGGCCCTAACACCGGGGAGCTGTTTTTT; CDR3: CASSAGPNTGELFF
size: -; V: TRBV5-4; J: TRBJ1-2; D: TRBD1; DNA: TGTGCCAGCAGAAGGGACAGCTACTATGGCTACACCTTC; CDR3: CASRRDSYYGYTF
size: -; V: TRBV11-2; J: TRBJ1-5; D: TRBD1; DNA: TGTGCCAGCAGCTTAGTGGGACAGCCAAATCAGCCCCAGCATTTT; CDR3: CASSLVGQPNQPQHF